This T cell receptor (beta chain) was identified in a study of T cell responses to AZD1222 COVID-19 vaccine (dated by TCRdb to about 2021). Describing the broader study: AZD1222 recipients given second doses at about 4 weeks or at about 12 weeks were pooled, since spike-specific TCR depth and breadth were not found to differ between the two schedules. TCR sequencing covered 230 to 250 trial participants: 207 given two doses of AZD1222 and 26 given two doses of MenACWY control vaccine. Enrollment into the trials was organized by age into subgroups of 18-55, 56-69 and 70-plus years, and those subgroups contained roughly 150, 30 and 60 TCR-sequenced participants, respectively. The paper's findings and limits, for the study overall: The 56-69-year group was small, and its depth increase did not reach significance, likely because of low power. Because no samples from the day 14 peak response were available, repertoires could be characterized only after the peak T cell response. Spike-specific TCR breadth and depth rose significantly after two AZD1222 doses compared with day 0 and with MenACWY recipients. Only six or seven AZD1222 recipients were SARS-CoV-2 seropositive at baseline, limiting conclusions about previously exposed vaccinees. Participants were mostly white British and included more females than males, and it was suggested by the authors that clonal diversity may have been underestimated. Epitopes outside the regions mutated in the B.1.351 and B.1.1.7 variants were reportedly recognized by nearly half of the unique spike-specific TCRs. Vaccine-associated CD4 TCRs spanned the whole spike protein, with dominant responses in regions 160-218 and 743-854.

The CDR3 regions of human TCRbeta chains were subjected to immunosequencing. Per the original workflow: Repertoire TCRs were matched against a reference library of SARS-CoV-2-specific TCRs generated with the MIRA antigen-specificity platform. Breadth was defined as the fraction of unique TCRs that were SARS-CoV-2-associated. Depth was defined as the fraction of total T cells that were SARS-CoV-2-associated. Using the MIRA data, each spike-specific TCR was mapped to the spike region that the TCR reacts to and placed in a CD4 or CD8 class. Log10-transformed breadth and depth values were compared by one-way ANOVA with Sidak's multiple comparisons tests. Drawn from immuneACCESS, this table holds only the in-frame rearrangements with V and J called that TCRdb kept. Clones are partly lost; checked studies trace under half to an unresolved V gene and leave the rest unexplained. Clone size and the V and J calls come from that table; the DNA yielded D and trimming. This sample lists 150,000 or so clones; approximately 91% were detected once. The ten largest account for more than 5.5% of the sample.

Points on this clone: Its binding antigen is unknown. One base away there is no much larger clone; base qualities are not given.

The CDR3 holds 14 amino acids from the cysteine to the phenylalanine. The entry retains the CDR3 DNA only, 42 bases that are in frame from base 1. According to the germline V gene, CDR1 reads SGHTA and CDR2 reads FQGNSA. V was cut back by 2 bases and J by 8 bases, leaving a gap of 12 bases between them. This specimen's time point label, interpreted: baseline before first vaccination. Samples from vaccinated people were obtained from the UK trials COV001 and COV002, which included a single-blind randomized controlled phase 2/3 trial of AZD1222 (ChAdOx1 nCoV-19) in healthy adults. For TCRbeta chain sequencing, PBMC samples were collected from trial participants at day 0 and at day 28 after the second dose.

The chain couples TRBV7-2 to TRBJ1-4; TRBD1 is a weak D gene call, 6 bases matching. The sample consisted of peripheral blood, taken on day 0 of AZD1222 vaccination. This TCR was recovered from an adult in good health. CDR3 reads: CASSLPGTKEKLFF. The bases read TGTGCCAGCAGCTTACCCGGGACAAAAGAAAAACTGTTTTTT.